One and the same sample provided the 4 T cell receptor beta chains below, sequenced in a study of blood T cell repertoires in COVID-19. Here immunoSEQ multiplex PCR was the method, and the copy in TCRdb shows in-frame clones only, minus some. This table has about 64,000 clones, roughly 88% appearing once. The sample comprised peripheral blood. The receptors derive from an older woman with acute or convalescent COVID-19.

The gene calls are TRBV7-2 and TRBJ1-2; tentatively, D is TRBD1 (6 bases). Between the trimmed V and J ends, which lost 4 bases and 2 bases, there was a span of 14 bases. CDR1 and CDR2 (germline): SGHTA, FQGNSA. This CDR3 region has 15 residues. The CDR3 DNA reads TGTGCCAGCAGCTCCCAGGGGCCCCTGAACTATGGCTACACCTTC. Its protein is CASSSQGPLNYGYTF.

The chain recombines TRBV6-1 with TRBJ2-3; 10 bases agree with TRBD2. V shed 3 bases and J 2 bases; nucleotides not matched to a gene: 5. The CDR3 has 16 residues. CDR1 and CDR2 from the germline V gene are MNHNS and SASEGT. The CDR3 protein is CASSDPAGGNTDTQYF. The DNA for the CDR3 is TGTGCCAGCAGTGACCCAGCGGGGGGGAACACAGATACGCAGTATTTT.

The gene calls are TRBV24-1 and TRBJ2-1, with 8 bases aligning to TRBD1. Germline V CDR1 and CDR2: KGHDR, SFDVKD. J lost 5 bases, V lost 2 bases, and 7 bases had no gene match. This CDR3 is 16 amino acids long. In DNA form, the CDR3 reads TGTGCCACCAGTGATTCTCCGGGACAGGAGAACAATGAGCAGTTCTTC. Its translation: CATSDSPGQENNEQFF.

The chain is built from TRBV2 and TRBJ2-7; perhaps TRBD2 as D (6 bases). The germline gives CDR1 SNHLY, CDR2 FYNNEI. This CDR3 is built from 13 residues. V lost 6 bases, J lost 7 bases, and 16 bases lay in between. CDR3 sequence reads: CASRTRAPWEQYF. CDR3 nucleotides: TGTGCCAGCAGGACTAGGGCTCCCTGGGAGCAGTACTTC.